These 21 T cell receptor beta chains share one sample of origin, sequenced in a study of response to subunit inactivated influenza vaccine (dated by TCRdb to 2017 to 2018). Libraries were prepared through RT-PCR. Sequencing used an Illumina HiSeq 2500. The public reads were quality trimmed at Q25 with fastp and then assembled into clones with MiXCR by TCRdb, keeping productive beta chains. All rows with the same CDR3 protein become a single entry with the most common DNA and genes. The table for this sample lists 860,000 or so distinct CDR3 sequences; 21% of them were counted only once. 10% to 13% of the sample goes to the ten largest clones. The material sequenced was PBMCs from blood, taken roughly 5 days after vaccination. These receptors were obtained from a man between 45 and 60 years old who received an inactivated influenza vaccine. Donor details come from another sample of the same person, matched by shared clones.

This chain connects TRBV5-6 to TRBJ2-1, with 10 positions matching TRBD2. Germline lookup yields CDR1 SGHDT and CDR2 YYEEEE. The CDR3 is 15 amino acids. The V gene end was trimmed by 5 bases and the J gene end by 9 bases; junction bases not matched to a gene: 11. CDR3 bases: TGTGCCAGCAGTAGCGGGACTAGCGCCCGGGGTGAGCAGTTCTTC. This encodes CASSSGTSARGEQFF.

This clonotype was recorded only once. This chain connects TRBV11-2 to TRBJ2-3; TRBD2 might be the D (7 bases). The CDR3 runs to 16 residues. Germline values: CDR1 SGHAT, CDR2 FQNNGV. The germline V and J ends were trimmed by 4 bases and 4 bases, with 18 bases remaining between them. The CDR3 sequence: CASSSRSRGRADTQYF. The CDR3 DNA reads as TGTGCCAGCAGCTCCCGATCGCGGGGGCGGGCAGATACGCAGTATTTT.

The CDR3 region is CASSRRDGTAETQYF. The CDR3, as DNA: TGCGCCAGCAGCCGTAGGGATGGGACGGCGGAGACCCAGTACTTC. The chain employs TRBV4-3 and TRBJ2-5; D might be TRBD1 or TRBD2, each matching 5 bases. Germline assignment: CDR1 LGHNA and CDR2 YSLEER. CDR3 length: 15 amino acids. The V gene lost 4 bases and the J gene lost 5 bases, with 17 bases spanning the gap.

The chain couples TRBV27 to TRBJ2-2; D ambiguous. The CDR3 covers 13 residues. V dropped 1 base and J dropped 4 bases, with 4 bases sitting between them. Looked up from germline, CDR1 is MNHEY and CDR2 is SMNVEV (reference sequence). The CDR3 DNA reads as TGTGCCAGCAGTTTATGGTCCACCGGGGAGCTGTTTTTT. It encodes CASSLWSTGELFF.

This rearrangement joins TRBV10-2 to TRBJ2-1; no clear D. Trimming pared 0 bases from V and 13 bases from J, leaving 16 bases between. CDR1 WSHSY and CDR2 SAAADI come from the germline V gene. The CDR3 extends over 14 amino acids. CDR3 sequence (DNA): TGCGCCAGCAGTGAGTCCGACGGGTCTTGGTCCCAGTTCTTC. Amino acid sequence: CASSESDGSWSQFF.

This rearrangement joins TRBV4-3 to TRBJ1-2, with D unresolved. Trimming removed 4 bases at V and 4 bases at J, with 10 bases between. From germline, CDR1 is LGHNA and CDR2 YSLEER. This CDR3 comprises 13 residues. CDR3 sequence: CASSRDNVYGYTF. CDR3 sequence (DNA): TGCGCCAGCAGCCGAGACAATGTCTATGGCTACACCTTC.

CDR3 residues: CASSQYSGGGEQFF. The CDR3 coding sequence is TGCGCCAGCAGCCAGTATAGCGGGGGTGGTGAGCAGTTCTTC. The chain has TRBV4-3 and TRBJ2-1; TRBD2 matches at 9 bases. Germline assignment: CDR1 LGHNA and CDR2 YSLEER. V lost 3 bases, J lost 9 bases, and 6 bases stayed unmatched. This CDR3 has 14 residues.

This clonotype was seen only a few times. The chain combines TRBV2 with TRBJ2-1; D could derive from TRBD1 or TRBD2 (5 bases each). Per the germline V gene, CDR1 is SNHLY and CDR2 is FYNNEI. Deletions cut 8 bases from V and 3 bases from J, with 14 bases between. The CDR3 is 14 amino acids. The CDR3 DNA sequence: TGTGCCAGCTGTAAAGAGGGGTACTACAATGAGCAGTTCTTC. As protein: CASCKEGYYNEQFF.

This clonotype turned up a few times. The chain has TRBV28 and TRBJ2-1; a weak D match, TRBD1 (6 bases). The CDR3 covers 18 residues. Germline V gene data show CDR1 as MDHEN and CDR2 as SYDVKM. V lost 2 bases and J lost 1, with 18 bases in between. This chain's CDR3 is CASSLNVLGGRSYNEQFF. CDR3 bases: TGTGCCAGCAGTTTAAATGTTCTAGGGGGTCGTTCCTACAATGAGCAGTTCTTC.

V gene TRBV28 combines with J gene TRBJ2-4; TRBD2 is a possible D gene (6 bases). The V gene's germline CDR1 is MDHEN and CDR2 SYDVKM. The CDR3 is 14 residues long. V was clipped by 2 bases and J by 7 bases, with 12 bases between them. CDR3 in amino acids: CASSLPSDYNIQYF. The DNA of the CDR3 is TGTGCCAGCAGTTTACCTTCGGACTATAACATTCAGTACTTC.

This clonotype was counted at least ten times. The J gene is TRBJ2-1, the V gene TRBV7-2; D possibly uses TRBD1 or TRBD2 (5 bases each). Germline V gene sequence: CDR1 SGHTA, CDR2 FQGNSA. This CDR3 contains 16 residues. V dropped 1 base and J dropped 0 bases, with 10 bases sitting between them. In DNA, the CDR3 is TGTGCCAGCAGCTTAGTTGCAGGGAGCTCCTACAATGAGCAGTTCTTC. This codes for CASSLVAGSSYNEQFF.

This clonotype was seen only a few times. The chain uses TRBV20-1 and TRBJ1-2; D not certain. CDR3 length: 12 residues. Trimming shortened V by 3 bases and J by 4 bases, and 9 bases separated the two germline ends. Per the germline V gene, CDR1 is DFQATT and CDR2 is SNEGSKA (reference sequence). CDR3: CSARIAPYGYTF. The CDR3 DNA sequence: TGCAGTGCTAGGATTGCCCCCTATGGCTACACCTTC.

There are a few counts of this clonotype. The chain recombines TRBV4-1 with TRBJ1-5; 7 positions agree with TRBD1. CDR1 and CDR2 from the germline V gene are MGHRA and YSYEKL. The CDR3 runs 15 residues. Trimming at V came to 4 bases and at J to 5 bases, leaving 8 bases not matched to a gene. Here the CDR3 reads CASSPHGTDDQPQHF. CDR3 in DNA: TGCGCCAGCAGCCCACATGGGACAGACGATCAGCCCCAGCATTTT.

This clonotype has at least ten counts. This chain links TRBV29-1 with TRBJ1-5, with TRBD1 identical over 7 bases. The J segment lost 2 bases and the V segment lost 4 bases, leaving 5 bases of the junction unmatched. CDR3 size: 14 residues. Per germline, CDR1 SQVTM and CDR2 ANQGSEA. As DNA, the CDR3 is TGCAGCGTTGCAGGGGACAGTGGCAATCAGCCCCAGCATTTT. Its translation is CSVAGDSGNQPQHF.

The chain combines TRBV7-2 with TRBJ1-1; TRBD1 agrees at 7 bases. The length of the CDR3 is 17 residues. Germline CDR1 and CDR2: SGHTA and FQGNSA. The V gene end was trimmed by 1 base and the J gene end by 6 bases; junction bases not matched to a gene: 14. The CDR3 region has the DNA TGTGCCAGCAGCTTAGGGGCAGGGGGTCTCCTCGGGTCTGAAGCTTTCTTT. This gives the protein CASSLGAGGLLGSEAFF.

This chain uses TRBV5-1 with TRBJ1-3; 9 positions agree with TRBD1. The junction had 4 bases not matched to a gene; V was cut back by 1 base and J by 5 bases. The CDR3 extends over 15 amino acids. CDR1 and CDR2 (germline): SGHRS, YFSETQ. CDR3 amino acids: CASSLTGQGRNTIYF. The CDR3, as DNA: TGCGCCAGCAGCTTGACGGGACAGGGACGAAACACCATATATTTT.

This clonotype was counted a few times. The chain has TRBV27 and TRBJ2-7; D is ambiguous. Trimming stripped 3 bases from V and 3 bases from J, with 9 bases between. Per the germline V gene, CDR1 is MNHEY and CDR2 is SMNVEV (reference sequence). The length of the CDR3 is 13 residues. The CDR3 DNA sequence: TGTGCCAGCAGTTTCAGGCACAGCTACGAGCAGTACTTC. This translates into CASSFRHSYEQYF.

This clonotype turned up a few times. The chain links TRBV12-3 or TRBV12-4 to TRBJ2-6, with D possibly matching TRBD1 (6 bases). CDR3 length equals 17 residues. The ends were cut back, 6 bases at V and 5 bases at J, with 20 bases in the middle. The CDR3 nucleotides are TGTGCCAGCAGCCCAACGGGACAAGGGGAACGGGCCAACGTCCTGACTTTC. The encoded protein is CASSPTGQGERANVLTF.

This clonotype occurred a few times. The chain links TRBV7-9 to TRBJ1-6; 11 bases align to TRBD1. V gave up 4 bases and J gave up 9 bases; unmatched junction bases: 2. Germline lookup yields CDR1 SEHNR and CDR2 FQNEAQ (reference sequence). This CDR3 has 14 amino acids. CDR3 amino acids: CASSSDRGLSPLHF. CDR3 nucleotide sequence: TGTGCCAGCAGCTCGGACAGGGGGCTTTCACCCCTCCACTTT.

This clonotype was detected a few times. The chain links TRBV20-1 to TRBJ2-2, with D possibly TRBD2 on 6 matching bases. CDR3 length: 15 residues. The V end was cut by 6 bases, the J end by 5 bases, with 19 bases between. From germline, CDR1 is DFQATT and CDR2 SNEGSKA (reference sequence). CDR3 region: CSASRSGRGTGELFF. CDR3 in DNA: TGCAGTGCCTCCCGTAGCGGTCGGGGAACCGGGGAGCTGTTTTTT.

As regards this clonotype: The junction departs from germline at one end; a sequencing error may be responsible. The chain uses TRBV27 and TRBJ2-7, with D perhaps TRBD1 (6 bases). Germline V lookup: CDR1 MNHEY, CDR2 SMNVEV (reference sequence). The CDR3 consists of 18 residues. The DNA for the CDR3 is TGTGCCAGCAGTTTATTAGGGGCAGGGGCAGGGGAAGCCTATGAGCAGTACTTC. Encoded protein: CASSLLGAGAGEAYEQYF.